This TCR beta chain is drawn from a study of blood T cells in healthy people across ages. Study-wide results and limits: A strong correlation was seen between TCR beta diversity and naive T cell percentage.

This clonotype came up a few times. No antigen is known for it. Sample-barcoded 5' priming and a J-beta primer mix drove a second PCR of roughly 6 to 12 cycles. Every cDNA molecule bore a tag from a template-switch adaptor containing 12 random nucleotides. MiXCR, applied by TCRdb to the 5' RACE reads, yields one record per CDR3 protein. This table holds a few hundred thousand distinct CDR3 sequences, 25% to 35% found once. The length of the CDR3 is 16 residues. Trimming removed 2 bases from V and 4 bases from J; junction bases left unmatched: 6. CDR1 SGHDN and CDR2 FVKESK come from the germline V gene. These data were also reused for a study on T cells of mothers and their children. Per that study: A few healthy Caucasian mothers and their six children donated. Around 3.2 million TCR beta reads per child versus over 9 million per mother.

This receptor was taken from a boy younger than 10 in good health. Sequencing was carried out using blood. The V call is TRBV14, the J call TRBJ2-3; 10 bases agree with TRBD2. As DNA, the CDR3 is TGTGCCAGCAGCCAACTAGCGGGGGATGGGGCAGATACGCAGTATTTT. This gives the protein CASSQLAGDGADTQYF.